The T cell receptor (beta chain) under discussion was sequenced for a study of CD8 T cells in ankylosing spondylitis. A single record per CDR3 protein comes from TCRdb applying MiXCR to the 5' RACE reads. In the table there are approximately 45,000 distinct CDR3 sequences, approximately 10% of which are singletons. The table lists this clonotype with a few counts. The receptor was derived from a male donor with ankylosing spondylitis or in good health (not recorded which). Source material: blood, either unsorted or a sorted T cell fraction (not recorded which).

CDR3 coding DNA: TGTGCCAGCAGTTACCCGGGACTAGCGGGGGGGCCTGACGAGCAGTACTTC. This codes for CASSYPGLAGGPDEQYF. The rearrangement links TRBV6-5 to TRBJ2-7; TRBD2 agrees at 16 bases. Per germline, CDR1 MNHEY and CDR2 SVGAGI. The CDR3 consists of 17 residues. The ends lost 2 bases at V and 5 bases at J; junction bases unmatched: 6.